The rows below give T cell receptor beta chains drawn from one sample of a study of T-cell reconstitution after alpha-beta-depleted transplantation in children. TCRdb recomputed calls from the PCR reads with MiXCR, one row per CDR3 protein. In the table there are fewer than 550,000 distinct CDR3 sequences, approximately 10% of which are singletons. The sequenced sample was PBMCs, mostly from graft donor cells, obtained 180 days after TCRalphabeta/CD19-depleted stem cell transplant. These receptors originate from a female patient aged 2-10 years who had a stem cell transplant for aplastic anemia, so the T cells may come from the graft donor. Both conserved end residues are part of each CDR3. Each record gives: clone size, J gene, D gene, V gene, CDR3 protein, CDR3 DNA. A D gene is named only where the DNA matches it firmly. Clone size, where shown, is once, few, many, or a class for clones that have expanded.

few | TRBJ2-1 | - | TRBV20-1 | CSASVVYGSLNEQFF | TGCAGTGCTAGTGTCGTCTACGGGAGTCTCAATGAGCAGTTCTTC
few | TRBJ2-2 | - | TRBV5-5 | CASSLVGWATGELFF | TGTGCCAGCAGCTTGGTCGGCTGGGCCACCGGGGAGCTGTTTTTT
few | TRBJ2-1 | TRBD1 | TRBV7-2 | CASSLGGDRGRNEQFF | TGTGCCAGCAGCTTAGGCGGGGACAGGGGGCGGAATGAGCAGTTCTTC
few | TRBJ2-3 | - | TRBV11-2 | CASNLAPPGGSTDTQYF | TGTGCCAGCAACTTAGCCCCCCCCGGCGGTAGCACAGATACGCAGTATTTT
few | TRBJ2-5 | TRBD2 | TRBV3-1 | CASSPHGGDETQYF | TGTGCCAGCAGCCCCCACGGGGGGGATGAGACCCAGTACTTC
few | TRBJ1-1 | - | TRBV6-5 | CASSYGDRKNTEAFF | TGTGCCAGCAGTTACGGAGACAGGAAGAACACTGAAGCTTTCTTT
- | TRBJ2-2 | TRBD1 | TRBV24-1 | CATSDLDRGTGELFF | TGTGCCACCAGTGATTTGGACAGGGGAACCGGGGAGCTGTTTTTT
many | TRBJ2-1 | - | TRBV5-1 | CASSPRGRNEQFF | TGCGCCAGCAGCCCCCGAGGGAGAAATGAGCAGTTCTTC
few | TRBJ2-3 | - | TRBV20-1 | CSARDSASGTDTQYF | TGCAGTGCTAGAGATTCGGCTAGCGGCACAGATACGCAGTATTTT
few | TRBJ2-5 | - | TRBV27 | CASSLFGLRQTQETQYF | TGTGCCAGCAGTTTATTTGGTTTGAGGCAGACCCAAGAGACCCAGTACTTC
many | TRBJ2-5 | TRBD2 | TRBV12-3/TRBV12-4 | CASSLESSGSRKETQYF | TGTGCCAGCAGTTTAGAAAGTAGCGGGAGTCGGAAAGAGACCCAGTACTTC
once | TRBJ2-3 | TRBD2 | TRBV7-2 | CASSLRIGRALGDTQYF | TGTGCCAGCAGCTTAAGGATCGGGAGGGCCTTGGGAGATACGCAGTATTTT
few | TRBJ1-1 | - | TRBV29-1 | CSVGQNTEAFF | TGCAGCGTTGGGCAGAACACTGAAGCTTTCTTT
- | TRBJ2-1 | TRBD2 | TRBV5-1 | CASSLEQREGNEQFF | TGCGCCAGCAGCTTGGAGCAGCGGGAGGGAAATGAGCAGTTCTTC
many | TRBJ2-2 | TRBD2 | TRBV5-1 | CASSPSTSASTGELFF | TGCGCCAGCAGCCCGTCCACTAGCGCCTCCACCGGGGAGCTGTTTTTT
- | TRBJ1-1 | - | TRBV7-9 | CASSLGDMNTEAFF | TGTGCCAGCAGCCTCGGGGATATGAACACTGAAGCTTTCTTT
few | TRBJ1-2 | - | TRBV3-1 | CASSPGTENGYTF | TGTGCCAGCAGCCCTGGGACGGAAAATGGCTACACCTTC